Following are 29 T cell receptor beta chains from one sample sequenced in a study of breast tumors, draining lymph nodes, adjacent tissues (dated by TCRdb to the mid-2010s). Libraries were built with multiplex PCR. The sequencing machine was an Illumina HiSeq 2000. The raw public reads went through TCRdb reprocessing: fastp at Q25, MiXCR clone calling, in-frame beta chains kept. CDR3 protein duplicates are merged, each entry listing the most common genes and DNA. The sample contains more than 15,000 distinct CDR3 sequences, roughly 63% of them found a single time. Clones ranked in the top ten supply more than 15% of the sample. The source material was tumor-adjacent breast tissue. These receptors all stem from a female donor with breast cancer. Some clones in this sample may be carry-over from other donors' samples.

About this clonotype: Sequence at one end of the junction differs from germline and may be a read error. The CDR3 DNA sequence: TGCACCTCGGGGGCGGTAGGCAATCAGCCCCAGCATTTT. Protein product: CTSGAVGNQPQHF. The chain has TRBV19 and TRBJ1-5; TRBD1 might be the D (6 bases). The CDR3 sequence is 13 residues long. CDR1 and CDR2 (germline): LNHDA, SQIVND (reference sequence).

This clonotype was picked up many times. No conserved phenylalanine or tryptophan ends this CDR3, so it is likely a read error. Because the CDR3's place on the DNA is in doubt, the DNA is left out and the CDR3 is given as listed by TCRdb. The chain recombines TRBV5-1 with TRBJ2-5. In germline, CDR1 is SGHRS, CDR2 YFSETQ. The CDR3 region is 10 residues in length, termini included. The chain's CDR3 is CASLVLDPVL.

In its sample, this clonotype is medium-sized (0.01 to 0.1%). V is TRBV6-6 and J is TRBJ2-7; 8 bases align to TRBD1. Germline V gives CDR1 MNHNY, CDR2 SVGAGI (reference sequence). The ends lost 2 bases at V and 1 base at J; junction bases unmatched: 4. The CDR3 runs 15 residues. CDR3 bases: TGTGCCAGCAGTTACCCTGGACAGGGATCCTACGAGCAGTACTTC. It encodes CASSYPGQGSYEQYF.

V is TRBV14 and J is TRBJ1-2; D remains unclear. V was trimmed by 0 bases and J by 2 bases, leaving 4 bases between them. The germline CDR1 and CDR2 sequences are SGHDN and FVKESK. This CDR3 comprises 13 residues. The CDR3, as DNA: TGTGCCAGCAGCCAAGATGTGAACTATGGCTACACCTTC. It codes for CASSQDVNYGYTF.

This clonotype was counted ten times or more. The chain joins TRBV27 to TRBJ2-1; D might be TRBD1 (6 bases). V gave up 5 bases and J gave up 6 bases, with 14 bases separating them. Germline loops: CDR1 MNHEY, CDR2 SMNVEV (reference sequence). The CDR3 is 14 residues long. The CDR3 nucleotides read TGTGCCAGCAGTGCTAACAGGGTTCTCAATGAGCAGTTCTTC. Its protein product is CASSANRVLNEQFF.

By sample fraction, this clonotype is medium-sized (0.01 to 0.1%). The genes are TRBV7-2 and TRBJ1-2; 8 nucleotides line up with TRBD1. CDR3 size: 14 residues. CDR1 and CDR2 from the germline V gene are SGHTA and FQGNSA. The V segment lost 5 bases and the J segment 2 bases; nucleotides outside the gene matches: 4. CDR3 sequence reads: CASSPRTGNYGYTF. CDR3 nucleotide sequence: TGTGCCAGCAGCCCCCGGACAGGGAACTATGGCTACACCTTC.

Comments on this clonotype: Its ends do not fully match the called genes, so a read error is possible. The chain carries TRBV29-1 and TRBJ1-2; D is undetermined. The CDR3 loop spans 14 amino acids. The V gene's germline CDR1 is SQVTM and CDR2 ANQGSEA. The CDR3, as DNA: TGCAGCGTTGAAGGGTGGACCTTAAACTATGGCCACACCTTC. Translation: CSVEGWTLNYGHTF.

The chain links TRBV14 to TRBJ2-3; D may be TRBD2 (6 bases). V lost 1 base to trimming and J lost 8 bases, with 13 bases between them. The CDR3 has 14 residues. The V gene's germline CDR1 is SGHDN and CDR2 FVKESK. For the CDR3, the DNA is TGTGCCAGCAGCCAAGGATTCGGGGAGGTTACGCAGTATTTT. Its translation: CASSQGFGEVTQYF. Based on the CDR3 plus reference TRBV14 and TRBJ2-3, the full variable domain is EAGVTQFPSHSVIEKGQTVTLRCDPISGHDNLYWYRRVMGKEIKFLLHFVKESKQDESGMPNNRFLAERTGGTYSTLKVQPAELEDSGVYFCASSQGFGEVTQYFGPGTRLTVL.

The chain joins TRBV7-3 to TRBJ1-2, with D perhaps TRBD1 (6 bases). Between the trimmed V and J ends, which lost 5 bases and 2 bases, there was a span of 21 bases. This CDR3 comprises 17 residues. The germline gives CDR1 SGHTA, CDR2 FQGTGA. CDR3 nucleotide sequence: TGTGCCAGCAGCGCCTTGACAGGAAGGGAGCCCAACTATGGCTACACCTTC. The encoded protein is CASSALTGREPNYGYTF.

This clonotype was seen ten or more times. The chain combines TRBV7-3 with TRBJ2-5; D ambiguous. The germline gives CDR1 SGHTA, CDR2 FQGTGA. V lost 1 base, J lost 2 bases, and 8 bases lay in between. The length of the CDR3 is 14 residues. CDR3 sequence reads: CASSLKSEQETQYF. The CDR3, as DNA: TGTGCCAGCAGCTTAAAGTCCGAACAAGAGACCCAGTACTTC.

The chain couples TRBV9 to TRBJ2-3; D might be TRBD1 or TRBD2, each matching 5 bases. Germline V lookup: CDR1 SGDLS, CDR2 YYNGEE. V was shortened by 4 bases and J by 2 bases, with 17 bases between the two germline ends. The CDR3 length is 16 residues. CDR3: CASSSGSRAHTDTQYF. The DNA of the CDR3 is TGTGCCAGCAGCAGCGGAAGCAGGGCGCACACAGATACGCAGTATTTT.

Notes on this clonotype: A junction end diverges from the germline sequence, so it may reflect a read error. V usage is TRBV6-5 and J usage is TRBJ2-5, with D possibly being TRBD1 (6 bases). This CDR3 contains 13 residues. Germline CDR1 is MNHEY and CDR2 is SVGAGI. The CDR3 DNA is TGTGCCAGCACTCCAGGGAGTGGACAGACTCAGTACTTC. It yields the protein CASTPGSGQTQYF.

This clonotype was observed many times. A much larger clone lies a single base off, so this may be a read error. This chain uses TRBV5-8 with TRBJ2-1, with D possibly matching TRBD2 (5 bases). The CDR3 is made up of 19 amino acids. V dropped 0 bases and J dropped 5 bases, with 24 bases sitting between them. CDR1 and CDR2 from the germline V gene are SGHTS and YDEGEE. CDR3 DNA sequence: TGTGCCAGCAGCTTGGGGGGAGCTTACACTACCACCACGAACAATGAGCAGTTCTTC. This sequence encodes CASSLGGAYTTTTNNEQFF.

V gene TRBV10-2 combines with J gene TRBJ2-3; 12 positions agree with TRBD2. In germline, CDR1 is WSHSY, CDR2 SAAADI. The J segment lost 2 bases and the V segment lost 2 bases, leaving 11 bases of the junction unmatched. The CDR3 has 19 residues. The CDR3 here is CASSERASGGAPPTDTQYF. The CDR3 nucleotides are TGCGCCAGCAGTGAGCGGGCTAGCGGGGGGGCCCCCCCCACAGATACGCAGTATTTT.

Ten or more counts support this clonotype. One end of the junction fails to match germline, which may point to a read error. The J gene is TRBJ1-3, the V gene TRBV2; the D gene is possibly TRBD1 (6 bases). The CDR3 sequence is 15 residues long. Germline V gene lookup returns CDR1 SNHLY and CDR2 FYNNEI. The CDR3, as DNA: TGTGCCGGCAGTCAAACATGGGACACTGGAAACACCATATATTTT. Protein product: CAGSQTWDTGNTIYF.

This clonotype was observed a single time. The rearrangement uses TRBV7-3 and TRBJ2-7, with unresolved D. Germline V gene data show CDR1 as SGHTA and CDR2 as FQGTGA. The CDR3 contains 13 residues. V lost 5 bases and J 2 bases, leaving 10 bases between the germline ends. The CDR3 loop is CASSPSDAYEQYF. CDR3 DNA: TGTGCCAGCAGCCCCAGTGATGCCTACGAGCAGTACTTC.

This clonotype came up once. The chain carries TRBV6-6 and TRBJ1-2; D gene uncertain. CDR1 and CDR2 from the germline V gene are MNHNY and SVGAGI (reference sequence). Trimming removed 4 bases at V and 8 bases at J, with 8 bases between. This CDR3 is 11 amino acids long. Here the CDR3 reads CASSSGRGYTF. The CDR3 bases are TGTGCCAGCAGTTCTGGACGAGGCTACACCTTC.

This clonotype was observed at least ten times. The rearrangement links TRBV6-1 to TRBJ1-1; D not resolved. This CDR3 spans 15 amino acids. Germline loops: CDR1 MNHNS, CDR2 SASEGT. Trimming left V 4 bases short and J 2 bases short, with 14 bases between. CDR3 sequence: CASSADPDGNTEAFF. Written as DNA, the CDR3 is TGTGCCAGCAGTGCCGATCCGGACGGAAACACTGAAGCTTTCTTT.

About this clonotype: One junction end does not reproduce the germline sequence, and a read error may be involved. The chain links TRBV2 to TRBJ2-7; D gene uncertain. This CDR3 contains 15 residues. Germline values: CDR1 SNHLY, CDR2 FYNNEI. The CDR3 region is CASSEDGYILYEQYF. The CDR3, as DNA: TGTGCTAGCAGTGAGGACGGGTATATACTCTACGAGCAGTACTTC.

The chain combines TRBV27 with TRBJ1-6; possibly TRBD1 for D (5 bases). The V gene's germline CDR1 is MNHEY and CDR2 SMNVEV (reference sequence). V lost 5 bases and J lost 7, with 9 bases in between. This CDR3 has 13 residues. CDR3 bases: TGTGCCAGCAGTACTGGGACCAATTCACCCCTCCACTTT. Translated: CASSTGTNSPLHF.

The sample holds one count of this clonotype. The chain carries TRBV6-5 and TRBJ1-5, with 8 bases that match TRBD1. This CDR3 spans 14 amino acids. The germline V gene encodes CDR1 MNHEY and CDR2 SVGAGI. The trim removed 0 bases at V and 7 bases at J, leaving 2 bases unmatched. CDR3 sequence (DNA): TGTGCCAGCAGTTACTCAGGACAGGGACAGCCCCAGCATTTT. Its translation is CASSYSGQGQPQHF.

The V and J genes are TRBV4-3 and TRBJ1-2; D is unresolved. This CDR3 comprises 15 residues. Per germline, CDR1 LGHNA and CDR2 YSLEER. The V end was cut by 2 bases, the J end by 2 bases, with 12 bases between. The CDR3 reads CASSQLGSGNYGYTF. The CDR3, as DNA: TGCGCCAGCAGCCAACTGGGCTCGGGGAACTATGGCTACACCTTC.

The gene calls are TRBV2 and TRBJ2-7; D call uncertain. Germline V CDR1 and CDR2: SNHLY, FYNNEI. The V end lost 6 bases, the J end lost 3 bases, and 6 bases lay between the germline ends. This CDR3 region has 11 residues. DNA for the CDR3: TGTGCCAGCAGGTTCGGCTACGAGCAGTACTTC. The encoded protein is CASRFGYEQYF. The full variable domain, with the rest looked up from reference TRBV2 and TRBJ2-7, is EPEVTQTPSHQVTQMGQEVILRCVPISNHLYFYWYRQILGQKVEFLVSFYNNEISEKSEIFDDQFSVERPDGSNFTLKIRSTKLEDSAMYFCASRFGYEQYFGPGTRLTVT.

This clonotype is labeled medium-sized. This chain joins TRBV5-1 and TRBJ2-5; TRBD1 aligns across 7 bases. V lost 4 bases, J lost 13 bases, and 7 bases stayed unmatched. The CDR3 runs to 11 residues. Germline lookup yields CDR1 SGHRS and CDR2 YFSETQ. The CDR3 bases are TGCGCCAGCAGCGGGGACAGCCAACGGTACTTC. Protein: CASSGDSQRYF.

This clonotype turned up a few times. The CDR3 region has the DNA TGCAGCGTTGTAATGTCCAGCGGGGCACAGTTCTTC. It is translated as CSVVMSSGAQFF. The V gene is TRBV29-1, the J gene TRBJ2-1, with 7 bases lining up with TRBD2. The germline V gene encodes CDR1 SQVTM and CDR2 ANQGSEA. The ends lost 4 bases at V and 13 bases at J; junction bases unmatched: 10. This CDR3 region has 12 residues.

This clonotype has ten or more counts. The chain is built from TRBV6-6 and TRBJ2-5; 9 bases line up with TRBD1. Looked up from germline, CDR1 is MNHNY and CDR2 is SVGAGI (reference sequence). The V segment lost 6 bases and the J segment 3 bases; nucleotides outside the gene matches: 5. The CDR3 spans 14 residues. CDR3 residues: CASRPGTGKETQYF. CDR3 nucleotides: TGTGCCAGCAGGCCCGGGACAGGGAAAGAGACCCAGTACTTC.

Points on this clonotype: A read error is possible here, since a much larger clone lies one base away. V and J are TRBV27 and TRBJ1-4, with TRBD1 as a possible D gene (5 bases). V was clipped by 6 bases and J by 8 bases, with 16 bases between them. The germline V gene has CDR1 MNHEY and CDR2 SMNVEV (reference sequence). This CDR3 comprises 14 residues. CDR3 residues: CASRPITWDEKLFF. The CDR3 DNA is TGTGCCAGCAGACCAATAACGTGGGACGAAAAACTGTTTTTT.

This clonotype has only one observation. This chain joins TRBV6-6 and TRBJ2-3; a weak D match, TRBD2 (6 bases). Trimming took 6 bases from V and 6 from J, leaving 10 bases between them. The CDR3 runs to 12 residues. The germline V gene encodes CDR1 MNHNY and CDR2 SVGAGI (reference sequence). DNA for the CDR3: TGTGCCAGCAGCGCACGGGGGGATACGCAGTATTTT. Translated: CASSARGDTQYF.

This chain joins TRBV24-1 and TRBJ2-5; the match to TRBD2 covers 10 bases. CDR3 length: 13 residues. Germline CDR1 and CDR2: KGHDR and SFDVKD. The V segment lost 5 bases and the J segment 4 bases; nucleotides outside the gene matches: 0. In DNA, the CDR3 is TGTGCCACCAGTGGACTAGCGGGAGAGACCCAGTACTTC. It yields the protein CATSGLAGETQYF.